This T cell receptor beta chain was sequenced for a study of neurological immune-mediated disorders. Overall study findings and caveats: CDR3 amino acid sequences of expanded clones were not shared across subjects, a result suggesting private repertoires in all groups.

The cDNA was produced through 5'RACE with 10-nucleotide random UMIs. In TCRdb, the 5' RACE reads were re-called with MiXCR into one record per CDR3 protein. The table has under 90,000 distinct CDR3 sequences, 10% seen once. Between the trimmed V and J ends, which lost 5 bases and 9 bases, there was a span of 8 bases. Germline V gives CDR1 DFQATT, CDR2 SNEGSKA (reference sequence). This CDR3 contains 10 residues. This clonotype was counted many times. Antigen specificity is unknown. Sequencing used PBMCs. The rearrangement links TRBV20-1 to TRBJ2-1, with no clear D. This sequence was found in a man aged 35 to 55 in good health. CDR3 nucleotide sequence: TGCAGTGCTTCGGAGACTGAGCAGTTCTTC. Its protein product is CSASETEQFF.